This TCR beta chain was profiled in a study of lymphopenia after photon versus proton radiotherapy. This CDR3 has 17 residues. Trimming pared 5 bases from V and 2 bases from J, leaving 22 bases between. Germline V gene lookup returns CDR1 SGHDT and CDR2 YYEEEE. The protocol was immunoSEQ multiplex PCR, while the TCRdb copy is restricted to in-frame clones and leaves out a portion. In the table there are 65,000 to 85,000 clones, 92% of which are singletons. This sequence was found in a woman aged 40 to 55 with cholangiocarcinoma. Sample: peripheral blood, taken from a patient treated with photon-based radiotherapy. The rearrangement joins TRBV5-6 to TRBJ2-5, with D perhaps matching TRBD1 (6 bases). Here the CDR3 DNA reads TGTGCCAGCAGACAAAGTATCATTGGACAGCGGCAAGAGACCCAGTACTTC. Translated: CASRQSIIGQRQETQYF.